The clone carrying this T cell receptor (beta chain) appeared a few times. The antigen remains unidentified. TCRdb passed the 5' RACE reads through MiXCR, listing each CDR3 protein once. This table has around 250,000 distinct CDR3 sequences, over 15% appearing once. This sample stems from a study of T-cell memory formation after mild COVID-19. General study points: From day 15 to 85, contracting clones were balanced between CD4 and CD8, whereas later expanders leaned toward CD4+.

This CDR3 region has 15 residues. The V end was cut by 5 bases, the J end by 0 bases, with 8 bases between. Germline CDR1 is SGHTA and CDR2 is FQGTGA. The rearrangement uses TRBV7-3 and TRBJ2-6, with D unclear. Sequenced material: PBMCs or a T cell subset sorted from them (not recorded which). The sequence came from a man aged 18 to 30 who had mild COVID-19 (a few samples of this study predate the infection). Cell type and time point are not known. The CDR3 protein is CASSKQSSGANVLTF. CDR3 nucleotides: TGTGCCAGCAGCAAACAGAGCTCTGGGGCCAACGTCCTGACTTTC.